The clone carrying this T cell receptor beta chain was found once. The data originate from a study of T cell responses to AZD1222 COVID-19 vaccine. Trimming stripped 2 bases from V and 0 bases from J, with 12 bases between. There are 16 residues in the CDR3. Germline V gives CDR1 SGHDT, CDR2 YYEEEE. The data were produced by immunoSEQ multiplex PCR, yet TCRdb's version contains in-frame clones alone and is incomplete. The table lists around 130,000 clones, more than 85% of them singletons. The TCR comes from an adult in good health. This rearrangement joins TRBV5-6 to TRBJ1-5; no clear D. The sequences come from peripheral blood, collected on day 0 of AZD1222 vaccination. As DNA, the CDR3 is TGTGCCAGCAGCTTAGGACCCCCGAATAGCAATCAGCCCCAGCATTTT. Protein sequence: CASSLGPPNSNQPQHF.